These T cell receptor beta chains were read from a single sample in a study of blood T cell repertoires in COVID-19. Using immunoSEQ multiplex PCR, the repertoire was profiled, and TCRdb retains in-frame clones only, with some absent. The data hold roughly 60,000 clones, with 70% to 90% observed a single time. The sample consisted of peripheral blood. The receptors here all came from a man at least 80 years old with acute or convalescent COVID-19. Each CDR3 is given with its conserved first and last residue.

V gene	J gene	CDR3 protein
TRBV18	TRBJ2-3	CASSPPVRGAGTDTQYF
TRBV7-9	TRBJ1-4	CASSAGTGFSEKLFF
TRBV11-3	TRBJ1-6	CASSRDSHNSPLHF
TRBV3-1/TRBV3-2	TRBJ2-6	CASSQDKGAYSGANVLTF
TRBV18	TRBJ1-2	CASSSTQGFNYGYTF
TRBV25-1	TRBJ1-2	CASSRGGVYGYTF
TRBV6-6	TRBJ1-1	CASSSPQGGTEAFF
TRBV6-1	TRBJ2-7	CASSEVGWGRYF
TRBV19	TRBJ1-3	CASSILSRSSGNTIYF
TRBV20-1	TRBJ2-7	CSASVVLGQGYSYEQYF
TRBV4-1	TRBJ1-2	CASSQDTVSNYGYTF
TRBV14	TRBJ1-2	CASSQDLMGYSGGYTF
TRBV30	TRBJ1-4	CAWSPWTATNEKLFF
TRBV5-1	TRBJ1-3	CASSLPTASGNTIYF
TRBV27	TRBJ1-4	CASSFWAGGEKLFF
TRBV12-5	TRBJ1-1	CASGPADRVGAFF
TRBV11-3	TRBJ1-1	CASSSRSQNTEAFF
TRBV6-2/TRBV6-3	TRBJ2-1	CASSYSGLGGNEQFF
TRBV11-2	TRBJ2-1	CASRSGPNEQFF
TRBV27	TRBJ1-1	CASSLNGLQSEAFF
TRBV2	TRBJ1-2	CASSRDRGRNNYGYTF
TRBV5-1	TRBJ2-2	CASRPTTGTGELFF
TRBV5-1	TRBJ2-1	CASSLGSGRGGNEQFF
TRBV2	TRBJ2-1	CASSEYGGGYEQFF
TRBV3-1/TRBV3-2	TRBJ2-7	CASSQDAGAGREQYF
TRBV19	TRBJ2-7	CASSPLHGQYYEQYF
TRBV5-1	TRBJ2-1	CASSLRDRFYNEQFF
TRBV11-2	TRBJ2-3	CASSLEAVADTQYF
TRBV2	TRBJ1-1	CASSRDRVTEAFF
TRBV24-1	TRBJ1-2	CATSDSTGNGYTF
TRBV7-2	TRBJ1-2	CASSLDRGRDGYTF
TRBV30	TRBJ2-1	CAWRRLAGGSSYNEQFF
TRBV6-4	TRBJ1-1	CASSVEGNTEAFF